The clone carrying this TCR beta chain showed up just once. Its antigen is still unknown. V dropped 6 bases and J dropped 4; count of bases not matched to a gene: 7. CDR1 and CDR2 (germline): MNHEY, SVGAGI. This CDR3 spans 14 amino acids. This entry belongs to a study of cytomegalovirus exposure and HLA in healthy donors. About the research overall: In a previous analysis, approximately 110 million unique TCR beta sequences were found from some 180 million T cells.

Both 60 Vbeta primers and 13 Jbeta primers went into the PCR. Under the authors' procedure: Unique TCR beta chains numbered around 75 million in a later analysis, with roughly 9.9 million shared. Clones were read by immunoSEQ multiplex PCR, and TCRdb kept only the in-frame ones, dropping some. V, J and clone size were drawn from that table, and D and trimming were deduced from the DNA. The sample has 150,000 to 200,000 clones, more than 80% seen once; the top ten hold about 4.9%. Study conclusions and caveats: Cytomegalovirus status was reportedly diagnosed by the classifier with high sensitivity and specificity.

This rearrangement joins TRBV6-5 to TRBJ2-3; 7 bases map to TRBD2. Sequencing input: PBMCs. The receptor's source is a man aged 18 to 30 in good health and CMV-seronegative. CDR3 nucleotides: TGTGCCAGCAGCCCCGGGGAGGGCGCAGATACGCAGTATTTT. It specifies CASSPGEGADTQYF.